Listed here are 4 T cell receptor beta chains from one sample, sequenced in a study of STAT5B mutations in CD4+ large granular lymphocyte leukemia. Assay: immunoSEQ multiplex PCR; the TCRdb copy retains only in-frame clones and omits some. Of under 35,000 clones in the sample, approximately 74% were seen once. Source material: CD4+ T cells from blood buffy coats. Every receptor here comes from a human donor in good health.

This chain joins TRBV27 and TRBJ1-1; D not resolved. Germline V gives CDR1 MNHEY, CDR2 SMNVEV (reference sequence). This CDR3 contains 15 residues. The V gene lost 5 bases and the J gene lost 0 bases, with 13 bases spanning the gap. CDR3 sequence: CASSTVDGMNTEAFF. CDR3 DNA: TGTGCCAGCAGTACCGTCGACGGGATGAACACTGAAGCTTTCTTT.

The V and J genes are TRBV7-3 and TRBJ2-7; D gene unclear. CDR3 length: 14 amino acids. The V end was cut by 5 bases, the J end by 2 bases, with 13 bases between. In germline, CDR1 is SGHTA, CDR2 FQGTGA. The CDR3 loop is CASSPQVPPYEQYF. The CDR3 DNA sequence: TGTGCCAGCAGCCCCCAAGTCCCACCCTACGAGCAGTACTTC.

V is TRBV11-2 and J is TRBJ2-1, with D perhaps being TRBD1 or TRBD2 (5 bases each). There are 14 residues in the CDR3. Germline-derived CDR1 and CDR2 are SGHAT and FQNNGV. The V gene lost 5 bases and the J gene lost 1 base, with 9 bases spanning the gap. CDR3 coding DNA: TGTGCCAGCAGCCGGGACCCGTCCTACAATGAGCAGTTCTTC. Translated: CASSRDPSYNEQFF.

This rearrangement joins TRBV2 to TRBJ1-4; possible D gene TRBD1, 5 bases. Trimming pared 5 bases from V and 4 bases from J, leaving 11 bases between. Germline CDR1 and CDR2: SNHLY and FYNNEI. The CDR3 length is 14 residues. CDR3 residues: CASSTQGFNEKLFF. CDR3 nucleotides: TGTGCCAGCAGTACTCAGGGTTTTAATGAAAAACTGTTTTTT.